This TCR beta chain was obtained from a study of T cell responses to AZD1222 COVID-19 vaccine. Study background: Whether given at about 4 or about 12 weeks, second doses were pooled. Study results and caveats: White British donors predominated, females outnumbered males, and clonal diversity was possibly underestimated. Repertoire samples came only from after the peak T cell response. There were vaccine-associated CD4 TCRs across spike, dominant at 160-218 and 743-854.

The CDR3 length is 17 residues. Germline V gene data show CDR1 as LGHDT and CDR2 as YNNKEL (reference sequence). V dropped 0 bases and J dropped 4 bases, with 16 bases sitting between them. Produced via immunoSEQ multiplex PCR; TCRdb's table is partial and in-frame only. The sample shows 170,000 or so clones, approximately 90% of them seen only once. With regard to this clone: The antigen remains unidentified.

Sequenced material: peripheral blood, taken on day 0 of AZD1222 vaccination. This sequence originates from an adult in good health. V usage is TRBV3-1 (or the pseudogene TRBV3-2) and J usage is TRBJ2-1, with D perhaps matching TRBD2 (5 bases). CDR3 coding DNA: TGTGCCAGCAGCCAAGATGGCGTGGCGGGCAGATACAATGAGCAGTTCTTC. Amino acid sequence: CASSQDGVAGRYNEQFF.